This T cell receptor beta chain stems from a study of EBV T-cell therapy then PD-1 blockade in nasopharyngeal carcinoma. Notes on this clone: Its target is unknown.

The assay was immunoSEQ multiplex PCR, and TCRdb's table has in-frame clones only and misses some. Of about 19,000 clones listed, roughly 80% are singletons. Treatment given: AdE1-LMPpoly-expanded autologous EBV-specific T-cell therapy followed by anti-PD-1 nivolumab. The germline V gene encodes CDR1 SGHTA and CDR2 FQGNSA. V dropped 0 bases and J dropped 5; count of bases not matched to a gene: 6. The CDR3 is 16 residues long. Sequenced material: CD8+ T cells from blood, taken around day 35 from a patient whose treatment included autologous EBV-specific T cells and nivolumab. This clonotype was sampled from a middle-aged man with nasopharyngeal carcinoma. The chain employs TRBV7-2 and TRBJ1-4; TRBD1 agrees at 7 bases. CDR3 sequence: CASSLARDRPNEKLFF. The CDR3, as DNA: TGTGCCAGCAGCTTAGCCCGGGACAGACCAAATGAAAAACTGTTTTTT.